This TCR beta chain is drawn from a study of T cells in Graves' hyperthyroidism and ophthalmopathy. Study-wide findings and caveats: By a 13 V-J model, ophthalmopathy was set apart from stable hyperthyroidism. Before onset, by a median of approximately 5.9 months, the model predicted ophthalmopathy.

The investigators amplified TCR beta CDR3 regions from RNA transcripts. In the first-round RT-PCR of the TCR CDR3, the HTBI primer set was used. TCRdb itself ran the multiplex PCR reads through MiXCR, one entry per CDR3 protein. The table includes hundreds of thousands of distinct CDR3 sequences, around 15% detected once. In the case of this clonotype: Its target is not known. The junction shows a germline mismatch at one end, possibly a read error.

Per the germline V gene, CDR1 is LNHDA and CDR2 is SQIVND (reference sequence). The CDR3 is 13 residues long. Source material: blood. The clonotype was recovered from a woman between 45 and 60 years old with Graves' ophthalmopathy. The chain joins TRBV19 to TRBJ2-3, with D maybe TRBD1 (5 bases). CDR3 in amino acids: CASSADSTYTQYF. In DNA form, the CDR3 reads TGTGCCAGTAGTGCAGACAGCACATATACGCAGTATTTT.